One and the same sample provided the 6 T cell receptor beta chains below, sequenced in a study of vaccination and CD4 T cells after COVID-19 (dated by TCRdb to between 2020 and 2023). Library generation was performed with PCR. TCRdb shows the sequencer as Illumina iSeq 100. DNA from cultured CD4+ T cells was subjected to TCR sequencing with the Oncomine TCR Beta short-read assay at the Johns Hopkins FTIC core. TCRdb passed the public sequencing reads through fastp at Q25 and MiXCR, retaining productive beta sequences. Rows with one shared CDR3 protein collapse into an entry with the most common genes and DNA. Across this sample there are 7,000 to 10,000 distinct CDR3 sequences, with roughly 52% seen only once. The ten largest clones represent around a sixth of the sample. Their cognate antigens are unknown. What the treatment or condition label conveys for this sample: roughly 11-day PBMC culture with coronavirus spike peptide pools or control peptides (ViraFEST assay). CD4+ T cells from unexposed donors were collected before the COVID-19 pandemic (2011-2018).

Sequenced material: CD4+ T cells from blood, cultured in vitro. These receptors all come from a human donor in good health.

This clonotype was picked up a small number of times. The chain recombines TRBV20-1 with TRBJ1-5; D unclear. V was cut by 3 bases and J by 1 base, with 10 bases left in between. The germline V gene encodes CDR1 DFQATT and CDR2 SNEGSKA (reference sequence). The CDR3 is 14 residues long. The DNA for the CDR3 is TGCAGTGCTAGCGTATACGCAAGCAATCAGCCCCAGCATTTT. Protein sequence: CSASVYASNQPQHF.

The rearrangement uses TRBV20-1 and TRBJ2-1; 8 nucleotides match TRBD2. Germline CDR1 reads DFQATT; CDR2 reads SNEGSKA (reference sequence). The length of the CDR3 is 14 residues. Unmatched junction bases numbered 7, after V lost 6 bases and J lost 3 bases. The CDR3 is CSALSGRGYNEQFF. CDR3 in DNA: TGCAGTGCCCTGAGCGGGAGAGGCTACAATGAGCAGTTCTTC.

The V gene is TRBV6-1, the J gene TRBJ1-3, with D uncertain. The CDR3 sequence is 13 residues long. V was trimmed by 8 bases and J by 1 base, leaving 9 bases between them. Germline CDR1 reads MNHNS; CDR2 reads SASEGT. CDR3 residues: CASRRASGNTIYF. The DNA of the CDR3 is TGTGCCAGCCGTAGGGCATCTGGAAACACCATATATTTT.

CDR3 DNA sequence: TGTGCCAGCAGCAGAAGATTGGGACTAGCGGGAACGAGCTCCTACAATGAGCAGTTCTTC. Translation: CASSRRLGLAGTSSYNEQFF. The chain links TRBV6-2 or TRBV6-3 to TRBJ2-1; 13 bases are a match to TRBD2. This CDR3 is built from 20 residues. Germline loops: CDR1 MNHEY, CDR2 SVGEGT. Trimming removed 6 bases from V and 0 bases from J; junction bases left unmatched: 14.

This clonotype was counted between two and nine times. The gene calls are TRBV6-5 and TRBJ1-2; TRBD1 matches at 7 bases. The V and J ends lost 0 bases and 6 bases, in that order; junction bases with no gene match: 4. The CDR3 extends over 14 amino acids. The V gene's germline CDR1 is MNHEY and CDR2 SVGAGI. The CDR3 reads CASSYSTQGDGYTF. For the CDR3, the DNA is TGTGCCAGCAGTTACTCGACCCAGGGGGATGGCTACACCTTC.

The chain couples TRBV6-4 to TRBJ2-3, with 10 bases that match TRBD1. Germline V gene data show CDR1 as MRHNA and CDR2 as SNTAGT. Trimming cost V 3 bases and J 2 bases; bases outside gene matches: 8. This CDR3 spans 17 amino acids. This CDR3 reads CASSEFGTGAYTDTQYF. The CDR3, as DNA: TGTGCCAGCAGTGAGTTCGGGACAGGGGCTTACACAGATACGCAGTATTTT.